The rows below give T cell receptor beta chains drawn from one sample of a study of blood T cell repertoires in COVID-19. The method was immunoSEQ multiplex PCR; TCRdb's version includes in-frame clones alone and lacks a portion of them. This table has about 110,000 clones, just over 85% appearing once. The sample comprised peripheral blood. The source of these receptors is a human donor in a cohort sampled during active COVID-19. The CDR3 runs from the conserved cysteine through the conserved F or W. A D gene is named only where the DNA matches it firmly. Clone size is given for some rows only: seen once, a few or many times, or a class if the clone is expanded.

CDR3 protein: CASSPRAGSTDTQYF
CDR3 DNA: TGTGCCAGCAGCCCCCGGGCGGGTAGCACAGATACGCAGTATTTT
clone size: .
D gene: .
V gene: TRBV3-1/TRBV3-2
J gene: TRBJ2-3

CDR3 protein: CASSQQGWTEAFF
CDR3 DNA: TGCGCCAGCAGCCAACAGGGATGGACTGAAGCTTTCTTT
clone size: .
D gene: .
V gene: TRBV10-2
J gene: TRBJ1-1

CDR3 protein: CATRGDADTQYF
CDR3 DNA: TGTGCCACCCGGGGTGACGCAGATACGCAGTATTTT
clone size: .
D gene: .
V gene: TRBV2
J gene: TRBJ2-3

CDR3 protein: CASRPSGSLNEQFF
CDR3 DNA: TGTGCCAGCAGGCCTAGCGGGAGCTTAAATGAGCAGTTCTTC
clone size: once
D gene: TRBD2
V gene: TRBV5-6
J gene: TRBJ2-1

CDR3 protein: CASSFREGSYNSPLHF
CDR3 DNA: TGCGCCAGCAGCTTCCGTGAGGGCTCCTATAATTCACCCCTCCACTTT
clone size: .
D gene: .
V gene: TRBV5-1
J gene: TRBJ1-6

CDR3 protein: CASSTQRGGGTEAFF
CDR3 DNA: TGTGCCAGCTCTACGCAGAGGGGGGGAGGAACTGAAGCTTTCTTT
clone size: .
D gene: .
V gene: TRBV18
J gene: TRBJ1-1

CDR3 protein: CASSFGSGKYNEQFF
CDR3 DNA: TGTGCCAGCAGCTTCGGGAGCGGGAAGTACAATGAGCAGTTCTTC
clone size: .
D gene: TRBD2
V gene: TRBV5-4
J gene: TRBJ2-1

CDR3 protein: CSAPIGGTQYF
CDR3 DNA: TGCAGTGCCCCAATCGGGGGTACGCAGTATTTT
clone size: .
D gene: .
V gene: TRBV20-1
J gene: TRBJ2-3

CDR3 protein: CASSPRTSGRGVNTGELFF
CDR3 DNA: TGTGCCAGCAGCCCCCGGACTAGCGGGAGGGGAGTAAACACCGGGGAGCTGTTTTTT
clone size: .
D gene: TRBD2
V gene: TRBV9
J gene: TRBJ2-2

CDR3 protein: CASSDGTSGGATDTQYF
CDR3 DNA: TGTGCCAGCAGTGACGGGACTAGCGGGGGGGCCACAGATACGCAGTATTTT
clone size: .
D gene: TRBD2
V gene: TRBV6-4
J gene: TRBJ2-3

CDR3 protein: CASSMGSWYEQYF
CDR3 DNA: TGTGCCAGTAGTATGGGTAGCTGGTACGAGCAGTACTTC
clone size: few
D gene: .
V gene: TRBV19
J gene: TRBJ2-7

CDR3 protein: CASSLGQGARAEQYF
CDR3 DNA: TGTGCCAGCAGCCTCGGACAGGGGGCCAGGGCCGAGCAGTACTTC
clone size: .
D gene: TRBD1
V gene: TRBV7-9
J gene: TRBJ2-7

CDR3 protein: CASRDSYTEAFF
CDR3 DNA: TGTGCCAGTAGGGACAGCTACACTGAAGCTTTCTTT
clone size: .
D gene: .
V gene: TRBV19
J gene: TRBJ1-1

CDR3 protein: CASSPGTRDWDEQFF
CDR3 DNA: TGTGCCAGCAGCCCCGGGACTAGGGATTGGGATGAGCAGTTCTTC
clone size: .
D gene: TRBD2
V gene: TRBV7-8
J gene: TRBJ2-1

CDR3 protein: CASSQGGNQPQHF
CDR3 DNA: TGTGCCAGCAGTCAGGGTGGCAATCAGCCCCAGCATTTT
clone size: .
D gene: .
V gene: TRBV11-2
J gene: TRBJ1-5

CDR3 protein: CASSLIAGAVSEQFF
CDR3 DNA: TGTGCCAGCAGCTTAATCGCAGGGGCAGTGTCTGAGCAGTTCTTC
clone size: .
D gene: .
V gene: TRBV7-3
J gene: TRBJ2-1

CDR3 protein: CASSQDLGGQPQHF
CDR3 DNA: TGCGCCAGCAGCCAAGATCTCGGGGGTCAGCCCCAGCATTTT
clone size: few
D gene: .
V gene: TRBV4-1
J gene: TRBJ1-5

CDR3 protein: CASSPPGQRNTEAFF
CDR3 DNA: TGTGCCAGTAGTCCCCCGGGACAGCGCAACACTGAAGCTTTCTTT
clone size: once
D gene: TRBD1
V gene: TRBV19
J gene: TRBJ1-1

CDR3 protein: CASRSGQSFGYTF
CDR3 DNA: TGTGCCAGCAGATCGGGACAGAGCTTTGGCTACACCTTC
clone size: .
D gene: TRBD1
V gene: TRBV27
J gene: TRBJ1-2

CDR3 protein: CASSQEKLAGEPGSYNEQFF
CDR3 DNA: TGTGCCAGCAGCCAAGAAAAACTAGCGGGAGAACCCGGTTCCTACAATGAGCAGTTCTTC
clone size: .
D gene: TRBD2
V gene: TRBV3-1/TRBV3-2
J gene: TRBJ2-1

CDR3 protein: CASSIGQPNTEAFF
CDR3 DNA: TGTGCCAGTAGTATAGGACAGCCCAACACTGAAGCTTTCTTT
clone size: .
D gene: .
V gene: TRBV19
J gene: TRBJ1-1

CDR3 protein: CASSWTGGKDQPQHF
CDR3 DNA: TGCGCCAGCAGCTGGACAGGGGGAAAGGATCAGCCCCAGCATTTT
clone size: few
D gene: TRBD1
V gene: TRBV5-1
J gene: TRBJ1-5

CDR3 protein: CASSPGGVSYNEQFF
CDR3 DNA: TGTGCCAGCTCACCCGGAGGGGTATCCTACAATGAGCAGTTCTTC
clone size: .
D gene: .
V gene: TRBV18
J gene: TRBJ2-1

CDR3 protein: CASSLRTGSRAEAFF
CDR3 DNA: TGTGCCAGCTCCCTTAGGACAGGGAGTAGGGCTGAAGCTTTCTTT
clone size: once
D gene: TRBD1
V gene: TRBV18
J gene: TRBJ1-1

CDR3 protein: CASSGRGRDRQPQHF
CDR3 DNA: TGTGCCAGCAGCGGGCGGGGGAGGGATCGGCAGCCCCAGCATTTT
clone size: .
D gene: .
V gene: TRBV9
J gene: TRBJ1-5

CDR3 protein: CASSFRTGSNTGELFF
CDR3 DNA: TGCGCCAGCAGCTTCCGGACAGGATCGAACACCGGGGAGCTGTTTTTT
clone size: .
D gene: TRBD1
V gene: TRBV5-1
J gene: TRBJ2-2

CDR3 protein: CASSEKSGAHEQYF
CDR3 DNA: TGTGCCAGCAGTGAAAAATCAGGGGCCCACGAGCAGTACTTC
clone size: .
D gene: .
V gene: TRBV6-1
J gene: TRBJ2-7

CDR3 protein: CSAIGETQYF
CDR3 DNA: TGCAGTGCTATCGGAGAGACCCAGTACTTC
clone size: .
D gene: .
V gene: TRBV20-1
J gene: TRBJ2-5

CDR3 protein: CASRMGQTPSSYNSPLHF
CDR3 DNA: TGCGCCAGCAGGATGGGACAGACGCCTAGCTCCTATAATTCACCCCTCCACTTT
clone size: .
D gene: TRBD1
V gene: TRBV4-1
J gene: TRBJ1-6

CDR3 protein: CASGELGRIIF
CDR3 DNA: TGTGCCTCCGGGGAGCTAGGAAGGATCATCTTC
clone size: .
D gene: .
V gene: TRBV13
J gene: TRBJ2-1

CDR3 protein: CASRPRQGASTEAFF
CDR3 DNA: TGTGCCAGCAGACCTAGACAGGGGGCGAGCACTGAAGCTTTCTTT
clone size: .
D gene: TRBD1
V gene: TRBV5-6
J gene: TRBJ1-1

CDR3 protein: CASSPGLAGRNTGELFF
CDR3 DNA: TGCGCCAGCAGCCCAGGACTAGCGGGAAGGAACACCGGGGAGCTGTTTTTT
clone size: .
D gene: TRBD2
V gene: TRBV5-1
J gene: TRBJ2-2

CDR3 protein: CASSSPEGQVLYGYTF
CDR3 DNA: TGCGCCAGCAGCTCGCCGGAGGGACAGGTTCTCTATGGCTACACCTTC
clone size: .
D gene: TRBD1
V gene: TRBV5-1
J gene: TRBJ1-2